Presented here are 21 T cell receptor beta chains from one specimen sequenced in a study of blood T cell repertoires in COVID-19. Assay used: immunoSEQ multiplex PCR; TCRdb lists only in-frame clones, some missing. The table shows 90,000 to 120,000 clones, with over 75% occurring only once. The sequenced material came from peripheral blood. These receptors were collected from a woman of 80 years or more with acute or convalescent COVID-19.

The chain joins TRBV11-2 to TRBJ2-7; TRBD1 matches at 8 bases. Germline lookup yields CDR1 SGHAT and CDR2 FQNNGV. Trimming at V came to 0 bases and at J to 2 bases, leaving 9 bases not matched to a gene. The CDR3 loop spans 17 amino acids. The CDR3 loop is CASSLEELRTGPYEQYF. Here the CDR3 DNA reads TGTGCCAGCAGCTTAGAGGAGTTGAGGACAGGGCCCTACGAGCAGTACTTC.

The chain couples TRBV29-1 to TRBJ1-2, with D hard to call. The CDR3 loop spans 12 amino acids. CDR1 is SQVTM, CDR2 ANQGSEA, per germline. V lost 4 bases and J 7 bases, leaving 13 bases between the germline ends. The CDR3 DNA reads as TGCAGCGTTGGGCCTCTGGGAGGTGGCTACACCTTC. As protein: CSVGPLGGGYTF. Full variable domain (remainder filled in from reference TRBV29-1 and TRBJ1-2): SAVISQKPSRDICQRGTSLTIQCQVDSQVTMMFWYRQQPGQSLTLIATANQGSEATYESGFVIDKFPISRPNLTFSTLTVSNMSPEDSSIYLCSVGPLGGGYTFGSGTRLTVV.

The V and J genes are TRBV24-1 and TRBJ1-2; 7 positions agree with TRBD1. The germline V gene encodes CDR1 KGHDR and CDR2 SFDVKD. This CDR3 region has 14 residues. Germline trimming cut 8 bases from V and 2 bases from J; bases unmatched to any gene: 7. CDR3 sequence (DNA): TGTGCCACCATTATGACAGGGAAAAACTATGGCTACACCTTC. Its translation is CATIMTGKNYGYTF.

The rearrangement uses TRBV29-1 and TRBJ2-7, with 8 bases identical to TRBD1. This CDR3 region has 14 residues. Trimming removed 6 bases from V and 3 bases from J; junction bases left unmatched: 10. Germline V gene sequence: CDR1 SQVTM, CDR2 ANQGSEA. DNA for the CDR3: TGCAGCGTGCAAGGGACAGGCCCCCTCTACGAGCAGTACTTC. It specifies CSVQGTGPLYEQYF.

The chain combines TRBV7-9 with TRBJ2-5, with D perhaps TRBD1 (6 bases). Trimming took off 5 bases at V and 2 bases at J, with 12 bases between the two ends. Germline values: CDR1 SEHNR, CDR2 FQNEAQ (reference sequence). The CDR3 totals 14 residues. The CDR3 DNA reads TGTGCCAGCAGCCCGCCTGGACAGCAAGAGACCCAGTACTTC. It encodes CASSPPGQQETQYF.

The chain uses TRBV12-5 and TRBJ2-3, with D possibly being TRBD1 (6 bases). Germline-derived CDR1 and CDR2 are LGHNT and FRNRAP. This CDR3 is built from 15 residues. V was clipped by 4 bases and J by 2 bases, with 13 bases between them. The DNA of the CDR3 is TGTGCTAGTGGTTGGGGGCAGAGACCCACAGATACGCAGTATTTT. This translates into CASGWGQRPTDTQYF.

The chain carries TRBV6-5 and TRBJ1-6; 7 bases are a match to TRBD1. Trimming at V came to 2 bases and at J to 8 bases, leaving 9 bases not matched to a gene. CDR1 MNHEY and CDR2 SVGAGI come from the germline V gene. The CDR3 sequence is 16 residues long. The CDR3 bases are TGTGCCAGCAGTTACGCCGGGGACAGCAGTTATTCACCCCTCCACTTT. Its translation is CASSYAGDSSYSPLHF.

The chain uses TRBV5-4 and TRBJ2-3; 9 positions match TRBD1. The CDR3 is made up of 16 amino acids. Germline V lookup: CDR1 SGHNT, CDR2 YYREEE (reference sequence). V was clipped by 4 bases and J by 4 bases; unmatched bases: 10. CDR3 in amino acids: CASSQGQGLIADTQYF. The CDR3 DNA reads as TGTGCCAGCAGCCAGGGACAGGGACTCATCGCAGATACGCAGTATTTT.

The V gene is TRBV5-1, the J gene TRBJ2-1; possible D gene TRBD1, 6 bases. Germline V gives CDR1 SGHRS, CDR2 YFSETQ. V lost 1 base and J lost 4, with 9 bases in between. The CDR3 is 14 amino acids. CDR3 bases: TGCGCCAGCAGCTTGCGGGACATGTACAATGAGCAGTTCTTC. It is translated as CASSLRDMYNEQFF.

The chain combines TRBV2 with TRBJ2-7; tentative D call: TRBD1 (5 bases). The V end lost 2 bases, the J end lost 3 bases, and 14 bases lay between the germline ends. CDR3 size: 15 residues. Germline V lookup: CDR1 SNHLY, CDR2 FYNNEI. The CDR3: CASSERAETGYEQYF. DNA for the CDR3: TGTGCCAGCAGTGAAAGGGCCGAAACAGGCTACGAGCAGTACTTC.

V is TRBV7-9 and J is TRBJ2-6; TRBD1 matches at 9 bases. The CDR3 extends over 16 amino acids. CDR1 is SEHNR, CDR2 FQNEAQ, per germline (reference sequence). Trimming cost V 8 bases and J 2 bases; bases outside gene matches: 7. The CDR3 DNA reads TGTGCCAGCCCCGGGACAGGGAGGCCTGGGGCCAACGTCCTGACTTTC. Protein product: CASPGTGRPGANVLTF.

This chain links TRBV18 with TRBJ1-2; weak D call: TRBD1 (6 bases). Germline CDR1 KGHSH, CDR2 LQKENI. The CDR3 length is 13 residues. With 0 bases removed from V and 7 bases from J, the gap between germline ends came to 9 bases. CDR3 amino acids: CASSPPQDSGYTF. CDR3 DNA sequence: TGTGCCAGCTCACCACCCCAGGACAGTGGCTACACCTTC. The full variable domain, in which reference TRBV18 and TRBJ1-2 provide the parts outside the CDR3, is NAGVMQNPRHLVRRRGQEARLRCSPMKGHSHVYWYRQLPEEGLKFMVYLQKENIIDESGMPKERFSAEFPKEGPSILRIQQVVRGDSAAYFCASSPPQDSGYTFGSGTRLTVV.

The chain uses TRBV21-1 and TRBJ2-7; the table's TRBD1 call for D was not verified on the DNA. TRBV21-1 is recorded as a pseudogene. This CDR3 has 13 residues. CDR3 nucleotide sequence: TGTGCCAGCAGGCCCAGGATGCCCTACGAGCAGTACTTC. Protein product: CASRPRMPYEQYF.

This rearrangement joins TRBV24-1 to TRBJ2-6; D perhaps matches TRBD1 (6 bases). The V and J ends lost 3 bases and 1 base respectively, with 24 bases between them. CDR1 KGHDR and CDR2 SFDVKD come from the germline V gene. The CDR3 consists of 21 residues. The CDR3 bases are TGTGCCACCAGTGATCCACCCGGGACAAGGACCTCTAAATCTGGGGCCAACGTCCTGACTTTC. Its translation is CATSDPPGTRTSKSGANVLTF.

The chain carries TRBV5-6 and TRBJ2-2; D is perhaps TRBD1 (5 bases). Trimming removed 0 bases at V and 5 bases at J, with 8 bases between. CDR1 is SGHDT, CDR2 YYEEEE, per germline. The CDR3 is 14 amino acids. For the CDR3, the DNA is TGTGCCAGCAGCTTGGCTTCAGGGACCGGGGAGCTGTTTTTT. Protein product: CASSLASGTGELFF.

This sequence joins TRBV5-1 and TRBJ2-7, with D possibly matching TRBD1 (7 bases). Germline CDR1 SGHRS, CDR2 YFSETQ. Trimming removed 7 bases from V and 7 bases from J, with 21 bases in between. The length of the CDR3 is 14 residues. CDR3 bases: TGCGCCAGCCGTAGGGACAGACGAGGAGGGGAGCAGTACTTC. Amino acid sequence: CASRRDRRGGEQYF.

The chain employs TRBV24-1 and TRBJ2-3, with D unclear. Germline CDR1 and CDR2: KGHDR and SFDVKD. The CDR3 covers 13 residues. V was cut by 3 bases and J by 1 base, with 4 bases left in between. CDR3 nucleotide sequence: TGTGCCACCAGTGATGGAGGCACAGATACGCAGTATTTT. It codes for CATSDGGTDTQYF.

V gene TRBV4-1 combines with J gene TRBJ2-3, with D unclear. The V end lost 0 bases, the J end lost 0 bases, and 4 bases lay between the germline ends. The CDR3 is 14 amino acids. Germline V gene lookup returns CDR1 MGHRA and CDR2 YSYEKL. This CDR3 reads CASSQDPSTDTQYF. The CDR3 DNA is TGCGCCAGCAGCCAAGATCCTAGCACAGATACGCAGTATTTT.

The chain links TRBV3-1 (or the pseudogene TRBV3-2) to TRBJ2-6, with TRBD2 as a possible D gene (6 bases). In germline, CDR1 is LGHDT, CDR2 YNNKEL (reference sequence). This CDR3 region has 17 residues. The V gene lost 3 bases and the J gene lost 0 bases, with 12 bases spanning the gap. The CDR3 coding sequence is TGTGCCAGCAGCCAGGCGGGGACGAGCTCTGGGGCCAACGTCCTGACTTTC. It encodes CASSQAGTSSGANVLTF.

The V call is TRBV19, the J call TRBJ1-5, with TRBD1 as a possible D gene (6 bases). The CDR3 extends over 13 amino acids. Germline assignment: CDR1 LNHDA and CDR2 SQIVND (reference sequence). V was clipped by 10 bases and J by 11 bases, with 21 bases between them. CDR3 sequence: CATSGSYKGAQHF. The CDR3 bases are TGTGCCACTTCTGGTTCCTACAAGGGGGCCCAGCATTTT.

CDR3 DNA sequence: TGTGCCAGTAGTACGCGGGCGGGGCGAAGCAATCAGCCCCAGCATTTT. It specifies CASSTRAGRSNQPQHF. The gene calls are TRBV19 and TRBJ1-5; tentative D call: TRBD1 (5 bases). The CDR3 is 16 residues long. Germline CDR1 and CDR2: LNHDA and SQIVND (reference sequence). V was shortened by 4 bases and J by 1 base, with 14 bases between the two germline ends.